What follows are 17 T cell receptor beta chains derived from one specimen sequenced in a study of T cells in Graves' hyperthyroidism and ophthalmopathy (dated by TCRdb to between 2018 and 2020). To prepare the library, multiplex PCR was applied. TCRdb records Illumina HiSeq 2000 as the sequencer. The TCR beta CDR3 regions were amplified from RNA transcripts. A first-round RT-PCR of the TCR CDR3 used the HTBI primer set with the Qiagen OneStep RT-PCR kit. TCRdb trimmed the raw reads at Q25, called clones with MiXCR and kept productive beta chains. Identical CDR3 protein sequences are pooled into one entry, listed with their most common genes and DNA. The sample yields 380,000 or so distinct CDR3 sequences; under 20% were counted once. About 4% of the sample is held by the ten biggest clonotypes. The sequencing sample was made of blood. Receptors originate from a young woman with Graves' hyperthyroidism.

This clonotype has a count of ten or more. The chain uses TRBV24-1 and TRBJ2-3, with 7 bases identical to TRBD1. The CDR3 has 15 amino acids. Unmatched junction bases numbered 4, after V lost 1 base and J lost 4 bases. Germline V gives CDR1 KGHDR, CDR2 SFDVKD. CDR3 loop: CATSDFGTASDTQYF. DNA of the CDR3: TGTGCCACCAGTGATTTCGGGACAGCCTCAGATACGCAGTATTTT.

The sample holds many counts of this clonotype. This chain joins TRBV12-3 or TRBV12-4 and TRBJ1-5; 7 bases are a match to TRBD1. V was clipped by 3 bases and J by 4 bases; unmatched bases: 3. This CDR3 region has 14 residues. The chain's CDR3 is CASSFGTVNQPQHF. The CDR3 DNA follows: TGTGCCAGCAGTTTCGGGACAGTAAATCAGCCCCAGCATTTT.

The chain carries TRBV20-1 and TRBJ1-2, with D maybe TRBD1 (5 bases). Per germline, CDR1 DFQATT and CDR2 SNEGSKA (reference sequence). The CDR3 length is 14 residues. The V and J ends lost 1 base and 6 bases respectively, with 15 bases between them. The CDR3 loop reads CSARVRWGEDGYTF. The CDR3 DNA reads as TGCAGTGCTAGAGTAAGGTGGGGCGAAGATGGCTACACCTTC.

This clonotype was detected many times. In nucleotides, the CDR3 is TGTGCCAGTAGTTACAGGGGCAATCAGCCCCAGCATTTT. This gives the protein CASSYRGNQPQHF. J is TRBJ1-5 and V is TRBV19; D may be TRBD1 (6 bases). Trimming shortened V by 5 bases and J by 2 bases, and 7 bases separated the two germline ends. CDR1 is LNHDA, CDR2 SQIVND, per germline (reference sequence). The CDR3 contains 13 residues.

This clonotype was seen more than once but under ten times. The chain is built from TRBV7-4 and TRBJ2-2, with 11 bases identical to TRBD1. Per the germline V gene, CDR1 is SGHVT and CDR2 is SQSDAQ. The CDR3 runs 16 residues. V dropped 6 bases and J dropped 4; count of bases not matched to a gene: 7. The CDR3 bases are TGTGCCAGCAGTCGCGGACAGGGGGCCTTCACCGGGGAGCTGTTTTTT. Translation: CASSRGQGAFTGELFF.

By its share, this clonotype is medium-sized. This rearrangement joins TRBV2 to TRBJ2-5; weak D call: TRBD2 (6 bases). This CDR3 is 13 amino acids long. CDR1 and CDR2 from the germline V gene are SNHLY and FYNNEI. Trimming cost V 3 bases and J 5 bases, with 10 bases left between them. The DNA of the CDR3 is TGTGCCAGCAGTGACGGGACTGGGGAGACCCAGTACTTC. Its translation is CASSDGTGETQYF.

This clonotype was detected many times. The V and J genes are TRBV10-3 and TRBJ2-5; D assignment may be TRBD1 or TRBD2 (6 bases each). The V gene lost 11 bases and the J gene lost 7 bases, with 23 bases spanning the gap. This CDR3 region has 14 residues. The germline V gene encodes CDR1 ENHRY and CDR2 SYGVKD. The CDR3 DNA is TGTGCCCTCCTCGGGGGCCCGTTTATGGTGACCCAGTACTTC. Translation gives CALLGGPFMVTQYF.

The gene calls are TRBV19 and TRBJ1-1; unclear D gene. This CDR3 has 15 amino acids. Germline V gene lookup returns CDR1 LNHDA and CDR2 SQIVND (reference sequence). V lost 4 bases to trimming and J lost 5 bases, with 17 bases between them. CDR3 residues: CASSRSGDPGTEAFF. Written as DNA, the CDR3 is TGTGCCAGTAGTAGGTCTGGAGATCCAGGAACTGAAGCTTTCTTT.

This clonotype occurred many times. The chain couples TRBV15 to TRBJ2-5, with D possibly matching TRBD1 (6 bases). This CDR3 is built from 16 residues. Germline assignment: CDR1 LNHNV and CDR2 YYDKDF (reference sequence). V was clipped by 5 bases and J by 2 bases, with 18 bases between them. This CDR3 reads CATSGRGGSAQETQYF. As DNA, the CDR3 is TGTGCCACCAGCGGACGTGGGGGCAGCGCACAAGAGACCCAGTACTTC.

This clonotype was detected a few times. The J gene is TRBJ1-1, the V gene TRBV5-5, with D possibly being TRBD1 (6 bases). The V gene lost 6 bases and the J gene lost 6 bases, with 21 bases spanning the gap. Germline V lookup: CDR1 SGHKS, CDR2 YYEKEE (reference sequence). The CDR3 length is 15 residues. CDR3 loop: CASTSLGGREAEAFF. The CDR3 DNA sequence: TGTGCCAGCACCTCTCTTGGGGGGCGCGAAGCTGAAGCTTTCTTT.

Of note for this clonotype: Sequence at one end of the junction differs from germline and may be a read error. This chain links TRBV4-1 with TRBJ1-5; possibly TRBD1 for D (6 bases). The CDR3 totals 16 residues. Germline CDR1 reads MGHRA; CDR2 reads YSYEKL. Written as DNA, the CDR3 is TGCGCCAGCAGCCAAGCAGGGGTGGTTGGCTATCAGCCTCAGCATTTT. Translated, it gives CASSQAGVVGYQPQHF.

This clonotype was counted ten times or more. The CDR3 sequence: CASSLTPWEEGADEQYF. As DNA, the CDR3 is TGTGCCAGCAGCTTAACCCCCTGGGAGGAGGGGGCGGACGAGCAGTACTTC. The chain couples TRBV11-2 to TRBJ2-7, with D possibly being TRBD1 (7 bases). The germline gives CDR1 SGHAT, CDR2 FQNNGV. CDR3 length equals 17 residues. Trimming removed 2 bases from V and 5 bases from J, with 22 bases in between.

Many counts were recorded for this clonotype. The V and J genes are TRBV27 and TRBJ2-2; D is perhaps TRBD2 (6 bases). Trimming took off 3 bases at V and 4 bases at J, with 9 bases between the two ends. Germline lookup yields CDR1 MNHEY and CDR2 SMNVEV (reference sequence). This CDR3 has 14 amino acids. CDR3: CASSFLGGTGELFF. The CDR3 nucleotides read TGTGCCAGCAGTTTCCTGGGGGGCACCGGGGAGCTGTTTTTT.

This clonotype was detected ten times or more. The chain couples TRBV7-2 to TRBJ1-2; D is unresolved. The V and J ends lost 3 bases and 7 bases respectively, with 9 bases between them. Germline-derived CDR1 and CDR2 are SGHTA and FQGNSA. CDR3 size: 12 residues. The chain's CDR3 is CASSFGLTGYTF. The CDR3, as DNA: TGTGCCAGCAGCTTTGGCTTGACTGGCTACACCTTC.

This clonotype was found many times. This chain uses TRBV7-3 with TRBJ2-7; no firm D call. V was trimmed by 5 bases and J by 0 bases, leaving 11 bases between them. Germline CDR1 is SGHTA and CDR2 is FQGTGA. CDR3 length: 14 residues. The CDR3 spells CASSVDRFSYEQYF. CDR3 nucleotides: TGTGCCAGCAGCGTCGACCGTTTCTCCTACGAGCAGTACTTC.

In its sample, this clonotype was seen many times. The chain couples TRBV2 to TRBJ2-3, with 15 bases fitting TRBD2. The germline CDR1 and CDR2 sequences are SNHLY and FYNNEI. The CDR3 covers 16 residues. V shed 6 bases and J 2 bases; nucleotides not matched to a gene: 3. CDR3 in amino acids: CASRGTSGGFTDTQYF. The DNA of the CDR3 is TGTGCCAGCAGAGGGACTAGCGGGGGGTTCACAGATACGCAGTATTTT.

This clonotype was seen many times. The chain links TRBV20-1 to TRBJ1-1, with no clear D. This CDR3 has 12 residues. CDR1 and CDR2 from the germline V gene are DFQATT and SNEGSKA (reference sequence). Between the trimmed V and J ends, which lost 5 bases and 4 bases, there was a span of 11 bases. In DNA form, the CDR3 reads TGCAGTGCTTCCCGGCAGGCCACTGAAGCTTTCTTT. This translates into CSASRQATEAFF.